The 17 T cell receptor beta chains below were found in one sample sequenced in a study of T-cell reconstitution after alpha-beta-depleted transplantation in children. TCRbeta library construction was performed incorporating unique molecular identifiers. TCRdb reanalysed the PCR reads using MiXCR and keeps one entry per CDR3 protein. In the table there are about 1,000,000 distinct CDR3 sequences, about 30% of which are singletons. Source: PBMCs, mostly from graft donor cells, taken 360 days after TCRalphabeta/CD19-depleted stem cell transplant. These receptors all come from a boy under two years old who had a stem cell transplant for SCID, so the T cells may come from the graft donor.

There are many counts of this clonotype. The V and J genes are TRBV5-1 and TRBJ2-7, with 12 bases that match TRBD2. The CDR3 covers 15 residues. V was pared by 3 bases and J by 5 bases, with 6 bases of the junction left unmatched. Germline V gene data show CDR1 as SGHRS and CDR2 as YFSETQ. CDR3 protein: CASSSRTSGDDEQYF. CDR3 coding DNA: TGCGCCAGCAGCTCACGGACTAGCGGGGACGACGAGCAGTACTTC.

J is TRBJ1-1 and V is TRBV6-5, with TRBD1 matching 7 bases. V was pared by 0 bases and J by 5 bases, with 12 bases of the junction left unmatched. Germline lookup yields CDR1 MNHEY and CDR2 SVGAGI. CDR3 size: 17 residues. For the CDR3, the DNA is TGTGCCAGCAGTTACTCGAGGGTTAGGGGGCTTAGAACTGAAGCTTTCTTT. As protein: CASSYSRVRGLRTEAFF.

This chain joins TRBV28 and TRBJ2-4, with D possibly matching TRBD1 (5 bases). The CDR3 is 17 residues long. Germline lookup yields CDR1 MDHEN and CDR2 SYDVKM. The V end lost 6 bases, the J end lost 0 bases, and 18 bases lay between the germline ends. CDR3 bases: TGTGCCAGCAGGTCCTCAGACAGTCAACTAGCCAAAAACATTCAGTACTTC. Its translation is CASRSSDSQLAKNIQYF.

CDR3 residues: CASSSPQGAGSNQPQHF. CDR3 DNA: TGTGCCAGCAGTTCCCCACAGGGGGCCGGCAGCAATCAGCCCCAGCATTTT. The chain couples TRBV12-3 or TRBV12-4 to TRBJ1-5; 9 bases map to TRBD1. With V trimmed by 4 bases and J by 1 base, 8 bases remained unmatched. The CDR3 runs 17 residues.

In this sample, this clonotype turned up a few times. V usage is TRBV2 and J usage is TRBJ2-1; a weak D match, TRBD1 (6 bases). The CDR3 has 15 amino acids. V was cut by 6 bases and J by 6 bases, with 18 bases left in between. The V gene's germline CDR1 is SNHLY and CDR2 FYNNEI. CDR3 sequence reads: CASRIFGTLINEQFF. Here the CDR3 DNA reads TGTGCCAGCAGAATTTTCGGGACACTGATCAATGAGCAGTTCTTC.

This clonotype was recorded a few times. The genes are TRBV12-3 or TRBV12-4 and TRBJ2-2; D unresolved. Trimming stripped 3 bases from V and 3 bases from J, with 8 bases between. This CDR3 region has 14 residues. CDR3 region: CASSFFGYTGELFF. The CDR3 bases are TGTGCCAGCAGTTTCTTCGGGTACACCGGGGAGCTGTTTTTT.

This clonotype turned up a few times. This chain joins TRBV15 and TRBJ2-1; the D gene is possibly TRBD2 (6 bases). The V end was cut by 3 bases, the J end by 5 bases, with 11 bases between. This CDR3 is built from 14 residues. Per germline, CDR1 LNHNV and CDR2 YYDKDF (reference sequence). The CDR3 spells CATSRSWEDNEQFF. Written as DNA, the CDR3 is TGTGCCACCAGCAGGTCGTGGGAGGACAATGAGCAGTTCTTC.

The chain carries TRBV5-5 and TRBJ2-1; D unresolved. This CDR3 has 13 amino acids. Germline assignment: CDR1 SGHKS and CDR2 YYEKEE (reference sequence). Between the trimmed V and J ends, which lost 5 bases and 2 bases, there was a span of 8 bases. In DNA form, the CDR3 reads TGTGCCAGCAGGGGGTCCCCCTACAATGAGCAGTTCTTC. Its protein product is CASRGSPYNEQFF.

The chain employs TRBV20-1 and TRBJ1-5, with D perhaps matching TRBD1 (5 bases). V was shortened by 7 bases and J by 0 bases, with 13 bases between the two germline ends. The CDR3 length is 14 residues. Germline CDR1 DFQATT, CDR2 SNEGSKA (reference sequence). In DNA, the CDR3 is TGCAGTGACAGAAGGGACCTTAGCAATCAGCCCCAGCATTTT. Protein: CSDRRDLSNQPQHF.

The chain couples TRBV12-3 or TRBV12-4 to TRBJ2-5; 8 bases match TRBD1. The CDR3 length is 15 residues. The trim removed 5 bases at V and 5 bases at J, leaving 10 bases unmatched. The CDR3 DNA is TGTGCCAGCAGTCGATCGGACAGGGATGTTGAGACCCAGTACTTC. This encodes CASSRSDRDVETQYF.

This clonotype was recorded only once. The rearrangement links TRBV12-5 to TRBJ1-5; D unclear. Germline CDR1 and CDR2: LGHNT and FRNRAP. V lost 0 bases, J lost 3 bases, and 9 bases lay in between. There are 15 residues in the CDR3. CDR3 sequence reads: CASGLVQSDNQPQHF. CDR3 coding DNA: TGTGCTAGTGGTTTGGTACAGTCGGACAATCAGCCCCAGCATTTT.

This rearrangement joins TRBV9 to TRBJ1-1; TRBD1 is a possible D gene (6 bases). CDR3 size: 14 residues. V shed 6 bases and J shed 5 bases, with 17 bases lying between them. The V gene's germline CDR1 is SGDLS and CDR2 YYNGEE. CDR3 protein: CASTPGVGGTEAFF. CDR3 coding DNA: TGTGCCAGCACCCCAGGGGTAGGGGGGACTGAAGCTTTCTTT.

The chain combines TRBV6-1 with TRBJ2-5; 9 positions match TRBD1. The CDR3 covers 13 residues. Germline V gene sequence: CDR1 MNHNS, CDR2 SASEGT. V trimming: 4 bases; J trimming: 7 bases; junction bases outside the gene matches: 4. The CDR3 nucleotides read TGTGCCAGCAGTGGCGGGACAGGGTGGACCCAGTACTTC. It yields the protein CASSGGTGWTQYF.

The V gene is TRBV5-1, the J gene TRBJ1-6; 7 positions agree with TRBD1. Per germline, CDR1 SGHRS and CDR2 YFSETQ. This CDR3 is built from 17 residues. J lost 1 base, V lost 4 bases, and 8 bases had no gene match. CDR3: CASSGTGTVSYNSPLHF. As DNA, the CDR3 is TGCGCCAGCAGCGGGACCGGGACAGTTTCCTATAATTCACCCCTCCACTTT.

This clonotype was observed a few times. V usage is TRBV5-1 and J usage is TRBJ2-1; 8 nucleotides align to TRBD2. Per germline, CDR1 SGHRS and CDR2 YFSETQ. V gave up 4 bases and J gave up 5 bases; unmatched junction bases: 5. CDR3 length: 14 amino acids. CDR3 loop: CASSRLARDNEQFF. The CDR3 coding sequence is TGCGCCAGCAGCCGACTAGCGCGGGACAATGAGCAGTTCTTC.

At least ten counts were recorded for this clonotype. The chain recombines TRBV21-1 with TRBJ2-2. TRBV21-1 is a pseudogene segment. The CDR3 has 12 amino acids. The CDR3 sequence: CASSKGPGELFF. CDR3 DNA: TGTGCCAGCAGCAAAGGTCCCGGGGAGCTGTTTTTT.

A few counts support this clonotype. The chain recombines TRBV6-1 with TRBJ2-2; TRBD1 agrees at 11 bases. Germline lookup yields CDR1 MNHNS and CDR2 SASEGT. This CDR3 contains 17 residues. V dropped 5 bases and J dropped 2; count of bases not matched to a gene: 7. The CDR3 reads CASSPRTGGLNTGELFF. CDR3 nucleotides: TGTGCCAGCAGTCCTCGGACAGGGGGCCTCAACACCGGGGAGCTGTTTTTT.